This TCR beta chain was observed in a study of blood T cell repertoires in COVID-19. Turning to the study itself: COVID-19 samples collected from the United States, Italy and Spain covered acute and convalescent phases. PBMCs, B-cell-depleted T cells, or T cells provided the cDNA or gDNA that made up the material.

Source study methods: Reference gene primer amplification gave estimated nucleated cell counts. Sequenced by immunoSEQ multiplex PCR; TCRdb stores in-frame clones only, minus some. From that table come the V and J calls and clone size; the DNA was used to work out D and trimming. The sample has about 50,000 clones; more than 85% are singletons. The source material was peripheral blood. This TCR came from a human donor in a cohort sampled during active COVID-19.

The CDR3 region is CASSSEVYGYTF. The CDR3, as DNA: TGTGCCAGCAGTTCGGAGGTGTATGGCTACACCTTC. V is TRBV28 and J is TRBJ1-2; no reliable D call. With 4 bases removed from V and 5 bases from J, the gap between germline ends came to 8 bases. The CDR3 has 12 amino acids. Germline V gene data show CDR1 as MDHEN and CDR2 as SYDVKM.